Listed below are T cell receptor beta chains from one sample, sequenced in a study of blood T cell repertoires in COVID-19. The table came from immunoSEQ multiplex PCR; TCRdb's copy has only in-frame clones and leaves some out. The sample has approximately 210,000 clones; almost 90% are singletons. Sequenced: peripheral blood. The receptor source for this set is a man younger than 35 with active or convalescent COVID-19. Both conserved end residues are part of each CDR3. Each record gives: J gene, D gene, V gene, clone size, CDR3 protein, CDR3 DNA. A D gene is named only where the DNA matches it firmly. Clone size is given for some rows only: seen once, a few or many times, or a class if the clone is expanded.

TRBJ2-7 | TRBD1 | TRBV3-1/TRBV3-2 | - | CASSQPGQGAYEQYF | TGTGCCAGCAGCCAACCGGGACAGGGGGCATACGAGCAGTACTTC
TRBJ2-5 | TRBD2 | TRBV7-8 | - | CASSFQRERGETQYF | TGTGCCAGCAGCTTCCAGCGCGAGCGGGGGGAGACCCAGTACTTC
TRBJ2-3 | - | TRBV11-1 | - | CASSQVTGTTDTQYF | TGTGCCAGCAGTCAGGTGACAGGAACTACAGATACGCAGTATTTT
TRBJ1-1 | - | TRBV6-1 | - | CASSEGEGMRAFF | TGTGCCAGCAGTGAAGGGGAGGGAATGCGAGCTTTCTTT
TRBJ2-3 | - | TRBV28 | - | CASSLSPRSQGDTQYF | TGTGCCAGCAGTTTAAGCCCCCGTTCTCAGGGGGATACGCAGTATTTT
TRBJ1-1 | TRBD1 | TRBV28 | - | CASSSIGTVAEAFF | TGTGCCAGCAGCTCCATAGGGACAGTCGCTGAAGCTTTCTTT
TRBJ1-3 | - | TRBV7-2 | - | CASSTQGRSGNTIYF | TGTGCCAGCAGCACTCAGGGGAGATCTGGAAACACCATATATTTT
TRBJ2-3 | TRBD1 | TRBV5-1 | - | CASSLGQGSDTQYF | TGCGCCAGCAGCTTGGGACAGGGGTCAGATACGCAGTATTTT
TRBJ2-5 | - | TRBV11-1 | - | CASSREAGQETQYF | TGTGCCAGCAGCCGAGAAGCGGGCCAAGAGACCCAGTACTTC
TRBJ1-2 | - | TRBV6-2/TRBV6-3 | - | CASSYYPESYGYTF | TGTGCCAGCAGTTACTACCCGGAGAGCTATGGCTACACCTTC
TRBJ2-7 | - | TRBV27 | - | CASSALGGRHEQYF | TGTGCCAGCAGTGCACTGGGGGGACGACACGAGCAGTACTTC
TRBJ2-2 | - | TRBV5-5 | - | CASRSSGELFF | TGTGCCAGCCGAAGCTCCGGGGAGCTGTTTTTT
TRBJ2-1 | - | TRBV7-2 | - | CASSTRQIPLNNEQFF | TGTGCCAGCAGCACCCGACAGATCCCGTTAAACAATGAGCAGTTCTTC
TRBJ1-4 | - | TRBV7-9 | - | CASSLAAYTGKLFF | TGTGCCAGCAGCCTAGCGGCCTACACAGGAAAACTGTTTTTT
TRBJ2-1 | TRBD1 | TRBV5-1 | - | CASSLEGASLGNEQFF | TGCGCCAGCAGCTTGGAGGGGGCCTCCTTGGGCAATGAGCAGTTCTTC
TRBJ2-7 | TRBD2 | TRBV19 | once | CASSIDPRKLAAHSYEQYF | TGTGCCAGTAGTATAGACCCAAGAAAACTAGCGGCCCACTCCTACGAGCAGTACTTC
TRBJ2-7 | TRBD2 | TRBV29-1 | - | CSVEVSGRSSYEQYF | TGCAGCGTTGAGGTTAGCGGGAGGTCCTCCTACGAGCAGTACTTC
TRBJ1-1 | - | TRBV6-2/TRBV6-3 | - | CASSYSTGAMNTEAFF | TGTGCCAGCAGTTACTCGACTGGGGCTATGAACACTGAAGCTTTCTTT
TRBJ1-1 | - | TRBV28 | - | CASMTGGAITEAFF | TGTGCCAGCATGACAGGTGGAGCGATCACTGAAGCTTTCTTT
TRBJ2-1 | TRBD1 | TRBV24-1 | - | CATSVAGQGYYNEQFF | TGTGCCACCAGTGTCGCCGGACAGGGATATTACAATGAGCAGTTCTTC
TRBJ2-3 | - | TRBV6-5 | - | CASSYGEGARTDTQYF | TGTGCCAGCAGTTACGGAGAGGGAGCTCGCACAGATACGCAGTATTTT
TRBJ2-7 | TRBD2 | TRBV9 | - | CASSVSSTSAYEQYF | TGTGCCAGCAGCGTCTCATCTACTAGCGCCTACGAGCAGTACTTC
TRBJ1-1 | - | TRBV19 | - | CASSISSGGTEAFF | TGTGCCAGTAGTATCTCATCCGGGGGCACTGAAGCTTTCTTT
TRBJ2-1 | - | TRBV6-1 | - | CASSEDGGQSYNEQFF | TGTGCCAGCAGTGAAGATGGCGGCCAGTCCTACAATGAGCAGTTCTTC
TRBJ2-7 | - | TRBV3-1/TRBV3-2 | few | CASSQQQAGLGYEQYF | TGTGCCAGCAGCCAGCAACAGGCCGGGTTGGGATATGAGCAGTACTTC
TRBJ1-1 | - | TRBV29-1 | - | CSVGGHGNTEAFF | TGCAGCGTTGGGGGACACGGGAACACTGAAGCTTTCTTT
TRBJ2-5 | - | TRBV11-2 | - | CASSLELAQETQYF | TGTGCCAGCAGCTTAGAGCTAGCCCAGGAGACCCAGTACTTC
TRBJ1-2 | - | TRBV19 | - | CASSNLAGDGYTF | TGTGCCAGTAGTAATCTCGCAGGGGATGGCTACACCTTC
TRBJ2-7 | - | TRBV11-2 | - | CASSLDRLTSYEQYF | TGTGCCAGCAGCTTAGACAGGCTGACCTCCTACGAGCAGTACTTC
TRBJ2-1 | - | TRBV30 | - | CAWSVLSRPPYNEQFF | TGTGCCTGGAGTGTACTGTCCAGGCCCCCCTACAATGAGCAGTTCTTC
TRBJ2-1 | TRBD2 | TRBV14 | - | CASSQTRLAASYNEQFF | TGTGCCAGCAGCCAAACTAGACTAGCGGCCTCCTACAATGAGCAGTTCTTC
TRBJ2-2 | - | TRBV30 | once | CAWSRGNANTGELFF | TGTGCCTGGAGTCGGGGAAACGCGAACACCGGGGAGCTGTTTTTT
TRBJ2-5 | TRBD1 | TRBV5-4 | - | CASSLEGQGYRETQYF | TGTGCCAGCAGCTTGGAAGGACAGGGTTACCGAGAGACCCAGTACTTC
TRBJ2-7 | TRBD1 | TRBV4-1 | - | CASSQGQGASYEQYF | TGCGCCAGCAGCCAGGGACAGGGGGCCTCCTACGAGCAGTACTTC
TRBJ2-1 | TRBD2 | TRBV7-2 | - | CASSLADSGASYNEQFF | TGTGCCAGCAGCTTAGCTGATAGCGGGGCCTCCTACAATGAGCAGTTCTTC
TRBJ2-5 | - | TRBV7-2 | - | CASSLGAGETQYF | TGTGCCAGCAGCTTAGGGGCGGGGGAGACCCAGTACTTC
TRBJ2-2 | TRBD2 | TRBV18 | - | CASSLAGYTGELFF | TGTGCCAGCTCACTAGCGGGATATACCGGGGAGCTGTTTTTT
TRBJ2-7 | TRBD1 | TRBV10-3 | - | CAATPDRAQITEQYF | TGTGCCGCCACCCCGGACAGGGCCCAAATTACCGAGCAGTACTTC
TRBJ2-1 | TRBD2 | TRBV11-2 | - | CASSSGTSGRAISYEQFF | TGTGCCAGCAGCTCCGGGACTAGCGGGAGGGCCATCAGCTATGAGCAGTTCTTC
TRBJ2-3 | - | TRBV29-1 | once | CSANGGGSSTDTQYF | TGCAGCGCGAATGGGGGGGGCTCTAGCACAGATACGCAGTATTTT
TRBJ2-3 | - | TRBV5-1 | - | CASSRPTDTQYF | TGCGCCAGCAGTCGTCCGACAGATACGCAGTATTTT
TRBJ2-3 | - | TRBV29-1 | - | CSVVAPGKHTQYF | TGCAGCGTTGTAGCCCCAGGGAAGCATACGCAGTATTTT
TRBJ1-4 | - | TRBV20-1 | - | CSATDTEKLFF | TGCAGTGCTACCGACACGGAAAAACTGTTTTTT
TRBJ2-3 | TRBD1 | TRBV29-1 | - | CSAGQGISTDTQYF | TGCAGCGCTGGACAGGGTATCAGCACAGATACGCAGTATTTT
TRBJ1-1 | TRBD1 | TRBV6-1 | - | CASSAGGLTEAFF | TGTGCCAGCAGCGCAGGGGGCTTGACTGAAGCTTTCTTT
TRBJ2-1 | TRBD2 | TRBV19 | - | CASSITGGLGIEQFF | TGTGCCAGTAGTATCACGGGAGGCCTGGGGATAGAGCAGTTCTTC